The clone carrying this T cell receptor beta chain was counted a few times. This specimen comes from a study of T cell repertoires in cytomegalovirus infection. About the study: A matching HLA type, together with CMV infection, was signaled by public TCR beta signatures.

TCRdb re-called the reads through MiXCR, storing one row per CDR3 protein. The sample lists over 150,000 distinct CDR3 sequences, about a sixth seen once, with almost 25% in the top ten. Germline loops: CDR1 SGHDN, CDR2 FVKESK. V lost 9 bases, J lost 0 bases, and 11 bases lay in between. The CDR3 totals 13 residues. The chain links TRBV14 to TRBJ1-1; possible D gene TRBD1, 5 bases. The sequencing sample was made of CD8+ T cells from PBMCs. This receptor was identified in a human donor in good health (CMV status not recorded). Some clones in this sample may be carry-over from other donors' samples. CDR3 sequence reads: CASSGRMNTEAFF. The CDR3, as DNA: TGTGCCAGTTCGGGACGGATGAACACTGAAGCTTTCTTT.